In its sample, the clone carrying this T cell receptor (beta chain) was seen a few times. The V gene end was trimmed by 4 bases and the J gene end by 5 bases; junction bases not matched to a gene: 5. The CDR3 length is 14 residues. Germline CDR1 reads ENHRY; CDR2 reads SYGVKD. These data belong to a study of T cells in Graves' hyperthyroidism and ophthalmopathy. The CDR3 regions of TCR beta were amplified from RNA transcripts. Primed by the HTBI set, a first-round RT-PCR was run on the TCR CDR3. One entry per CDR3 protein results from TCRdb running MiXCR on the multiplex PCR reads. The sample lists roughly 360,000 distinct CDR3 sequences; approximately 13% were seen once.

The TCR was taken from a man younger than 45 with Graves' hyperthyroidism that later progressed to Graves' ophthalmopathy. The sequencing sample was made of blood. The chain carries TRBV10-3 and TRBJ2-5; 9 bases match TRBD2. The CDR3 here is CAISGPSGEETQYF. Here the CDR3 DNA reads TGTGCCATCAGTGGTCCTAGCGGGGAGGAGACCCAGTACTTC.